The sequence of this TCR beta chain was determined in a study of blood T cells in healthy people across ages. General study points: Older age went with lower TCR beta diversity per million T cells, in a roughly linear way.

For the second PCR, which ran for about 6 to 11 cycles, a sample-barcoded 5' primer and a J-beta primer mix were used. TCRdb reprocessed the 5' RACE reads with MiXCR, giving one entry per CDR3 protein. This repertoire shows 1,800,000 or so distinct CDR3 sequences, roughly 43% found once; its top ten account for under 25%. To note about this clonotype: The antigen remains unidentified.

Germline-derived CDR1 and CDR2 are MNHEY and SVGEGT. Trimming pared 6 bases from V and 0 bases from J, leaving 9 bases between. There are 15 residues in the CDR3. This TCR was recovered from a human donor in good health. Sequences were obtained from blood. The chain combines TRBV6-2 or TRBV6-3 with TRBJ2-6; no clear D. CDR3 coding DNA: TGTGCCAGCAGCCCCGCTCTCTCTGGGGCCAACGTCCTGACTTTC. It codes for CASSPALSGANVLTF.